This TCR beta chain was recovered during a study of response to subunit inactivated influenza vaccine. General study findings and limits: The authors suggested that few new T cells are recruited per seasonal influenza vaccination.

This clonotype has at least ten counts. Its antigen is not known. TCRdb reprocessed the RT-PCR reads via MiXCR and lists one record per CDR3 protein. Here the sample spans around 160,000 distinct CDR3 sequences, under 13% being singletons. CDR1 and CDR2 (germline): MNHEY, SVGEGT. V was pared by 2 bases and J by 8 bases, with 12 bases between. The CDR3 consists of 13 residues. The source is a man in his fifties who received an inactivated influenza vaccine. The J gene is TRBJ1-2, the V gene TRBV6-2 or TRBV6-3, with no clear D. The sample in question was non-naive T cells sorted from PBMCs, obtained around seven weeks after vaccination. This chain's CDR3 is CASSYTAAGGYTF. CDR3 in DNA: TGTGCCAGCAGTTACACGGCAGCCGGAGGCTACACCTTC.